This T cell receptor (beta chain) appears in the sequencing data of a study of blood T cell repertoires in COVID-19. Study-wide background: Specimens from acute and convalescent COVID-19 originated in the United States, Italy and Spain. The analysed material was cDNA or gDNA that came from T cells, B-cell-depleted T cells, or PBMCs.

Per the original data handling: Amplification of reference gene primers was used by the study to estimate nucleated cell counts. The repertoire was sequenced with immunoSEQ multiplex PCR; TCRdb's copy has only in-frame clones and lacks some. V and J calls and clone size are copied from that table; D and trimming were computed from the DNA. The table has 150,000 to 250,000 clones, 75% to 90% seen once. Participants' reported clinical history set cohort assignment. Germline V gene lookup returns CDR1 SGHAT and CDR2 FQNNGV. This CDR3 contains 13 residues. With V trimmed by 5 bases and J by 11 bases, 11 bases remained unmatched.

The V call is TRBV11-2, the J call TRBJ1-1; 7 positions agree with TRBD1. The sequencing sample was made of PBMCs or T cells enriched from blood (not recorded which). The sequence derives from a woman aged 25-40 years who had recovered from COVID-19. The CDR3 DNA reads as TGTGCCAGCAGCCACCCAAGGGGGCGGGACGCTTTCTTT. Translation gives CASSHPRGRDAFF.